A selection of T cell receptor beta chains follows, all from one sample in a study of OX40 agonist ivuxolimab in advanced cancers. TCRdb's copy holds only in-frame clones and misses some; the assay was immunoSEQ multiplex PCR. The sample has tens of thousands of clones, about 88% seen once; the top ten hold 15% to 20%. The sample here was CD4+ or CD8+ T cells sorted from blood, taken in a trial of the OX40 agonist ivuxolimab. These receptors were obtained from an adult with an advanced solid tumor such as melanoma, head and neck, liver or kidney cancer. CDR3s include the opening cysteine and the closing phenylalanine or tryptophan. The order of the fields is V gene, clone size, CDR3 length, D gene, J gene, CDR3 protein, CDR3 DNA. D genes are given only for firm matches. Size is omitted from some rows. Given values are once, few, many or a class for expanded clones.

V: TRBV29-1
size: .
length: 13
D: .
J: TRBJ2-1
CDR3: CSVEERWDNEQFF
DNA: TGCAGCGTTGAAGAACGGTGGGACAATGAGCAGTTCTTC

V: TRBV2
size: .
length: 12
D: .
J: TRBJ2-2
CDR3: CASMRDYGELFF
DNA: TGTGCCAGCATGAGAGATTACGGGGAGCTGTTTTTT

V: TRBV5-1
size: .
length: 15
D: TRBD2
J: TRBJ2-3
CDR3: CASSFLSGSPDTQYF
DNA: TGCGCCAGCAGCTTTCTTAGCGGGAGCCCAGATACGCAGTATTTT

V: TRBV4-1
size: .
length: 17
D: .
J: TRBJ1-1
CDR3: CASSHSDRTSLNTEAFF
DNA: TGCGCCAGCAGCCATTCAGACAGAACTTCCCTGAACACTGAAGCTTTCTTT

V: TRBV5-4
size: .
length: 13
D: .
J: TRBJ1-1
CDR3: CASSFSQNTEAFF
DNA: TGTGCCAGCAGCTTTAGTCAGAACACTGAAGCTTTCTTT

V: TRBV25-1
size: .
length: 16
D: TRBD1
J: TRBJ1-2
CDR3: CASSETGTAANYGYTF
DNA: TGTGCCAGCAGTGAAACCGGGACAGCAGCTAACTATGGCTACACCTTC

V: TRBV10-3
size: .
length: 14
D: .
J: TRBJ2-6
CDR3: CAISEEAGANVLTF
DNA: TGTGCCATCAGTGAGGAGGCTGGGGCCAACGTCCTGACTTTC

V: TRBV6-1
size: .
length: 13
D: .
J: TRBJ2-7
CDR3: CASSTQDSYEQYF
DNA: TGTGCCAGCAGCACACAGGACTCCTACGAGCAGTACTTC

V: TRBV28
size: .
length: 12
D: .
J: TRBJ2-3
CDR3: CASRGEIITQYF
DNA: TGTGCCAGCAGGGGAGAGATTATTACGCAATATTTT

V: TRBV13
size: .
length: 16
D: TRBD2
J: TRBJ2-7
CDR3: CASTRGLAESSYEQYF
DNA: TGTGCCAGCACCCGGGGACTAGCGGAGAGCTCCTACGAGCAGTACTTC

V: TRBV6-6
size: .
length: 15
D: TRBD2
J: TRBJ2-2
CDR3: CASSLSGRPTGELFF
DNA: TGTGCCAGCAGCCTCAGCGGGAGGCCGACCGGGGAGCTGTTTTTT

V: TRBV28
size: .
length: 14
D: .
J: TRBJ1-2
CDR3: CASREGQITDGYTF
DNA: TGTGCCAGCAGGGAAGGACAGATAACCGACGGCTACACCTTC

V: TRBV5-3
size: .
length: 16
D: .
J: TRBJ1-5
CDR3: CARSFGGGKTIQPQHF
DNA: TGTGCCAGAAGCTTTGGCGGGGGCAAGACCATCCAGCCCCAGCATTTT

V: TRBV28
size: .
length: 14
D: .
J: TRBJ1-2
CDR3: CASSPQLGNYGYTF
DNA: TGTGCCAGCAGTCCGCAACTGGGCAACTATGGCTACACCTTC

V: TRBV7-2
size: .
length: 15
D: TRBD2
J: TRBJ2-1
CDR3: CASSFTSGSSVEQFF
DNA: TGTGCCAGCAGCTTCACTAGCGGGAGTTCGGTTGAGCAGTTCTTC

V: TRBV10-3
size: .
length: 13
D: TRBD1
J: TRBJ2-7
CDR3: CAISRDRAHEQYF
DNA: TGTGCCATCAGCCGGGACAGGGCCCACGAGCAGTACTTC

V: TRBV5-4
size: .
length: 16
D: TRBD2
J: TRBJ2-7
CDR3: CASSLKELAGAYEQYF
DNA: TGTGCCAGCAGCCTGAAGGAACTAGCGGGTGCCTACGAGCAGTACTTC

V: TRBV10-3
size: .
length: 14
D: TRBD1
J: TRBJ1-1
CDR3: CAISGTGGNTEAFF
DNA: TGTGCCATCAGTGGGACAGGGGGGAACACTGAAGCTTTCTTT

V: TRBV29-1
size: few
length: 17
D: TRBD1
J: TRBJ2-5
CDR3: CSVEKEGPGTAQETQYF
DNA: TGCAGCGTTGAAAAAGAGGGGCCCGGGACAGCCCAAGAGACCCAGTACTTC

V: TRBV6-1
size: .
length: 14
D: TRBD1
J: TRBJ1-5
CDR3: CASRKTGMGQPQHF
DNA: TGTGCCAGCAGGAAGACAGGGATGGGTCAGCCCCAGCATTTT

V: TRBV11-3
size: .
length: 13
D: .
J: TRBJ1-1
CDR3: CASSYDYNTEAFF
DNA: TGTGCCAGCAGCTATGACTACAACACTGAAGCTTTCTTT

V: TRBV19
size: .
length: 15
D: .
J: TRBJ1-1
CDR3: CASSISGSRNTEAFF
DNA: TGTGCCAGTAGTATTTCGGGGTCAAGGAACACTGAAGCTTTCTTT

V: TRBV28
size: .
length: 14
D: .
J: TRBJ2-5
CDR3: CASSLLGIQETQYF
DNA: TGTGCCAGCAGTTTACTGGGAATACAAGAGACCCAGTACTTC

V: TRBV5-6
size: .
length: 18
D: TRBD2
J: TRBJ2-3
CDR3: CASSPDRTSGTNTDTQYF
DNA: TGTGCCAGCAGCCCTGACCGGACTAGCGGGACTAATACAGATACGCAGTATTTT

V: TRBV11-3
size: .
length: 14
D: .
J: TRBJ1-1
CDR3: CASSLGESGTEAFF
DNA: TGTGCCAGCAGCTTGGGGGAAAGCGGCACTGAAGCTTTCTTT

V: TRBV7-9
size: .
length: 13
D: .
J: TRBJ1-4
CDR3: CASSRGENEKLFF
DNA: TGTGCCAGCAGCCGGGGGGAGAATGAAAAACTGTTTTTT

V: TRBV11-3
size: .
length: 14
D: TRBD1
J: TRBJ2-3
CDR3: CASQQGGGTDTQYF
DNA: TGTGCCTCTCAACAGGGGGGTGGGACAGATACGCAGTATTTT

V: TRBV28
size: .
length: 15
D: TRBD2
J: TRBJ2-7
CDR3: CASRTPSGSSYEQYF
DNA: TGTGCCAGCAGGACCCCTAGCGGGAGCTCCTACGAGCAGTACTTC

V: TRBV25-1
size: .
length: 13
D: .
J: TRBJ2-3
CDR3: CASQGLSTDTQYF
DNA: TGTGCCAGCCAGGGTCTGAGCACAGATACGCAGTATTTT

V: TRBV6-5
size: .
length: 16
D: .
J: TRBJ1-3
CDR3: CASSYSILGGGNTIYF
DNA: TGTGCCAGCAGTTACTCGATCCTTGGGGGTGGAAACACCATATATTTT

V: TRBV15
size: once
length: 15
D: .
J: TRBJ2-5
CDR3: CATSRDRGTQETQYF
DNA: TGTGCCACCAGCAGAGATCGTGGGACACAAGAGACCCAGTACTTC

V: TRBV10-3
size: few
length: 11
D: TRBD1
J: TRBJ1-2
CDR3: CAIGTGEVYTF
DNA: TGTGCCATCGGGACAGGGGAAGTCTACACCTTC

V: TRBV27
size: .
length: 15
D: TRBD2
J: TRBJ2-5
CDR3: CASSWGLSYQETQYF
DNA: TGTGCCAGCAGTTGGGGACTATCGTACCAAGAGACCCAGTACTTC

V: TRBV28
size: .
length: 15
D: TRBD1
J: TRBJ1-2
CDR3: CASSFPTGTNYGYTF
DNA: TGTGCCAGCAGTTTCCCGACAGGGACTAACTATGGCTACACCTTC

V: TRBV5-4
size: .
length: 15
D: .
J: TRBJ2-2
CDR3: CASSLDSPQGGELFF
DNA: TGTGCCAGCAGCCTGGACTCCCCCCAGGGAGGGGAGCTGTTTTTT

V: TRBV7-6
size: .
length: 15
D: .
J: TRBJ1-3
CDR3: CASSLGVLGGNTIYF
DNA: TGTGCCAGCAGCTTGGGGGTCCTAGGAGGAAACACCATATATTTT

V: TRBV6-5
size: .
length: 12
D: .
J: TRBJ2-2
CDR3: CASSRGAGELFF
DNA: TGTGCCAGCAGCCGAGGGGCCGGGGAGCTGTTTTTT

V: TRBV19
size: .
length: 11
D: .
J: TRBJ1-2
CDR3: CASSGSGGYTF
DNA: TGTGCCAGTTCAGGGTCTGGCGGCTACACCTTC